The rows below give T cell receptor beta chains drawn from one sample of a study of blood T cell repertoires in COVID-19. Method: immunoSEQ multiplex PCR; TCRdb's copy keeps in-frame clones and lacks some. The sample has 150,000 to 200,000 clones; about 83% are singletons. Sample: peripheral blood. Receptors were obtained from a man aged 40-55 years who had recovered from COVID-19. The CDR3 runs from the conserved cysteine through the conserved F or W. The D gene is left open where the match is weak. A row's size may be missing; if present it is once, few, many or a size class.

NA | NA | TRBJ2-7 | TRBV29-1 | CSVGGQSYEQYF | TGCAGCGTTGGGGGACAAAGCTACGAGCAGTACTTC
TRBD1 | NA | TRBJ1-4 | TRBV4-2 | CASSQKTGGREKLFF | TGTGCCAGCAGCCAAAAAACAGGGGGACGGGAAAAACTGTTTTTT
NA | NA | TRBJ2-5 | TRBV7-8 | CASSLRTPYQETQYF | TGTGCCAGCAGCTTGCGGACACCGTACCAAGAGACCCAGTACTTC
NA | NA | TRBJ2-3 | TRBV6-4 | CASSASSADTQYF | TGTGCCAGCAGTGCTAGTTCGGCAGATACGCAGTATTTT
TRBD2 | NA | TRBJ2-5 | TRBV6-2/TRBV6-3 | CASSYRPRGVWQETQYF | TGTGCCAGCAGTTACCGTCCTCGGGGGGTGTGGCAAGAGACCCAGTACTTC
NA | NA | TRBJ1-2 | TRBV7-2 | CASSLNAMDGYTF | TGTGCCAGCAGCTTGAATGCGATGGATGGCTACACCTTC
NA | once | TRBJ1-1 | TRBV3-1/TRBV3-2 | CASVKGAEAFF | TGTGCCAGCGTAAAGGGGGCTGAAGCTTTCTTT
NA | NA | TRBJ1-6 | TRBV7-8 | CASRRGRPGGSPLHF | TGTGCCAGCAGACGAGGCAGACCGGGAGGTTCACCCCTCCACTTT
NA | NA | TRBJ2-7 | TRBV7-6 | CASSLGSHLIYEQYF | TGTGCCAGCAGCTTAGGAAGCCACCTAATTTACGAGCAGTACTTC
NA | NA | TRBJ2-6 | TRBV4-2 | CASSQGEDSSSGANVLTF | TGTGCCAGCAGCCAAGGCGAGGACAGCAGCTCTGGGGCCAACGTCCTGACTTTC
NA | NA | TRBJ2-3 | TRBV4-2 | CASSQEGAREDTQYF | TGTGCCAGCAGCCAAGAGGGGGCTAGAGAAGATACGCAGTATTTT
TRBD1 | NA | TRBJ1-2 | TRBV5-4 | CASSLSRVDRVNYGYTF | TGTGCCAGCAGCTTAAGTCGAGTGGACAGGGTTAACTATGGCTACACCTTC
NA | NA | TRBJ2-7 | TRBV28 | CASSRPSIYEQYF | TGTGCCAGCTCTAGGCCCAGTATCTACGAGCAGTACTTC
TRBD2 | NA | TRBJ2-3 | TRBV5-6 | CASSSKLAGHTDTQYF | TGTGCCAGCAGCAGTAAACTAGCGGGCCACACAGATACGCAGTATTTT
TRBD1 | NA | TRBJ1-5 | TRBV19 | CASSIMQTGGYQPQHF | TGTGCCAGTAGTATTATGCAGACAGGGGGTTATCAGCCCCAGCATTTT
NA | NA | TRBJ2-6 | TRBV19 | CASSIGPGESGANVLTF | TGTGCCAGTAGTATAGGGCCAGGGGAGTCCGGGGCCAACGTCCTGACTTTC
TRBD2 | NA | TRBJ2-5 | TRBV11-2 | CASSLRTSGGREYF | TGTGCCAGCAGCCTGCGGACTAGCGGGGGCAGGGAGTACTTC
NA | NA | TRBJ1-2 | TRBV6-5 | CASSYSTGPNYGYTF | TGTGCCAGCAGTTACTCGACAGGACCCAACTATGGCTACACCTTC
TRBD1 | NA | TRBJ2-7 | TRBV27 | CASRRTGVYEQYF | TGTGCCAGCAGGCGTACAGGGGTTTACGAGCAGTACTTC
NA | NA | TRBJ1-3 | TRBV9 | CASSPNRVPGNTIYF | TGTGCCAGCAGCCCGAACAGGGTTCCTGGAAACACCATATATTTT
NA | NA | TRBJ2-7 | TRBV6-1 | CASSEGAWTYEQYF | TGTGCCAGCAGTGAAGGGGCCTGGACCTACGAGCAGTACTTC
NA | once | TRBJ2-2 | TRBV28 | CASVQTGGNTGELFF | TGTGCCAGCGTCCAAACCGGGGGGAACACCGGGGAGCTGTTTTTT
NA | NA | TRBJ2-7 | TRBV3-1/TRBV3-2 | CASSQNGAYEQYF | TGTGCCAGCAGCCAAAACGGTGCCTACGAGCAGTACTTC
NA | NA | TRBJ1-6 | TRBV6-1 | CASSETRDSPLHF | TGTGCCAGCAGTGAAACCCGCGATTCACCCCTCCACTTT
NA | NA | TRBJ1-1 | TRBV6-5 | CASSYSTGMNTEAFF | TGTGCCAGCAGTTACTCGACGGGGATGAACACTGAAGCTTTCTTT
NA | NA | TRBJ1-6 | TRBV10-3 | CAISVRQVDSPLHF | TGTGCCATCAGTGTAAGACAGGTGGATTCACCCCTCCACTTT
NA | NA | TRBJ2-1 | TRBV15 | CATSRGDTVTSEEQFF | TGTGCCACCAGCAGAGGGGACACCGTTACCTCGGAAGAGCAGTTCTTC
TRBD2 | NA | TRBJ2-3 | TRBV24-1 | CATSDPPSGRSSTDTQYF | TGTGCCACCAGTGATCCCCCTAGCGGGAGATCTAGCACAGATACGCAGTATTTT
TRBD2 | NA | TRBJ2-2 | TRBV2 | CASSVRLAGYTGELFF | TGTGCCAGCAGTGTTCGACTAGCGGGTTACACCGGGGAGCTGTTTTTT
NA | NA | TRBJ2-5 | TRBV7-2 | CASLEGAYETQYF | TGTGCCAGCCTAGAAGGGGCTTATGAGACCCAGTACTTC
NA | NA | TRBJ2-1 | TRBV15 | CATSMRRAGEQFF | TGTGCCACCAGCATGCGGAGGGCCGGGGAGCAGTTCTTC
NA | many | TRBJ1-5 | TRBV19 | CASSQGPNQPQHF | TGTGCCAGTAGCCAGGGGCCCAATCAGCCCCAGCATTTT
NA | once | TRBJ2-6 | TRBV19 | CASSIEGLGGASGANVLTF | TGTGCCAGTAGTATTGAGGGACTAGGGGGCGCGTCAGGGGCCAACGTCCTGACTTTC
TRBD2 | NA | TRBJ2-3 | TRBV9 | CASSVVTSGRGRADTQYF | TGTGCCAGCAGCGTAGTAACTAGCGGGAGAGGTCGGGCAGATACGCAGTATTTT
TRBD1 | NA | TRBJ1-4 | TRBV7-9 | CASSSGQGFEKLFF | TGTGCCAGCAGCTCCGGACAGGGTTTCGAAAAACTGTTTTTT
NA | NA | TRBJ1-2 | TRBV3-1/TRBV3-2 | CASSQGARGYTF | TGTGCCAGCAGCCAGGGGGCGCGGGGCTACACCTTC
NA | NA | TRBJ2-2 | TRBV6-2/TRBV6-3 | CASSSEGVSTGELFF | TGTGCCAGCAGTTCTGAGGGGGTGAGCACCGGGGAGCTGTTTTTT
TRBD2 | NA | TRBJ2-7 | TRBV6-2/TRBV6-3 | CASSSREDHEQYF | TGTGCCAGCAGTTCGCGGGAGGACCACGAGCAGTACTTC
TRBD1 | NA | TRBJ2-5 | TRBV11-3 | CASSPRTGTQETQYF | TGTGCCAGCAGCCCGCGGACAGGTACTCAAGAGACCCAGTACTTC
NA | many | TRBJ1-3 | TRBV11-2 | CASSLDRGPLLWF | TGTGCCAGCAGCTTAGATCGCGGGCCTCTCCTTTGGTTT
NA | NA | TRBJ2-5 | TRBV2 | CASSEDDWETQYF | TGTGCCAGCAGTGAAGACGACTGGGAGACCCAGTACTTC
NA | many | TRBJ1-1 | TRBV28 | CASSFGRTYENTEAFF | TGTGCCAGCAGTTTCGGGCGGACATACGAGAACACTGAAGCTTTCTTT
TRBD2 | NA | TRBJ2-1 | TRBV7-9 | CASSSSGRVYNEQFF | TGTGCCAGCAGCTCCAGCGGGAGGGTGTACAATGAGCAGTTCTTC
TRBD1 | NA | TRBJ2-1 | TRBV4-2 | CASSPFGTGVGNEQFF | TGTGCCAGCAGCCCTTTCGGGACAGGGGTAGGCAATGAGCAGTTCTTC
NA | NA | TRBJ2-3 | TRBV6-5 | CASRPEAGTDTQYF | TGTGCCAGCAGACCCGAGGCAGGGACAGATACGCAGTATTTT
NA | NA | TRBJ1-2 | TRBV29-1 | CSVDRANYGYTF | TGCAGCGTTGACAGGGCTAACTATGGCTACACCTTC
NA | NA | TRBJ1-6 | TRBV10-3 | CAISESLIGNSPLHF | TGTGCCATCAGTGAGTCTTTGATTGGCAATTCACCCCTCCACTTT
NA | NA | TRBJ1-2 | TRBV4-3 | CASSPSGQYGYTF | TGCGCCAGCAGCCCCTCTGGACAGTATGGCTACACCTTC